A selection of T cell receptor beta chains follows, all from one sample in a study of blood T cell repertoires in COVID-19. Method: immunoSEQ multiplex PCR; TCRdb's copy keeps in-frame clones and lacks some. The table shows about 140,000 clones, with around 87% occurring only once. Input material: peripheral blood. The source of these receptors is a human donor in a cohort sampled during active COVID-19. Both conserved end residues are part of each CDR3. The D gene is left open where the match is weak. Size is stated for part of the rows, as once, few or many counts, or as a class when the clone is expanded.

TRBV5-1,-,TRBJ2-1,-,TGCGCCAGCAAAGGGGGGGACTTCAATGAGCAGTTCTTC,CASKGGDFNEQFF
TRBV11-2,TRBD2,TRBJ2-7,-,TGTGCCAGCAGCTTAGGGACTAGCGCCGCCTACGAGCAGTACTTC,CASSLGTSAAYEQYF
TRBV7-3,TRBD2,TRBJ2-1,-,TGTGCCAGCAGTTCAAGGGCGACTAGCGGTATGAGCTCCTACAATGAGCAGTTCTTC,CASSSRATSGMSSYNEQFF
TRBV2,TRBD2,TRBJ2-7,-,TGTGCCAGCAGTGGCCCGGGACTAGCGGGGGCCTTGGGGTACGAGCAGTACTTC,CASSGPGLAGALGYEQYF
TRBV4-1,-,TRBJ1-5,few,TGCGCCAGCAGCCCCATCGCCCCAGGGTGGTTTAGCAATCAGCCCCAGCATTTT,CASSPIAPGWFSNQPQHF
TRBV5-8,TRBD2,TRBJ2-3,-,TGTGCCAGCAGCTCCGGACTAGCGGCCACAGATACGCAGTATTTT,CASSSGLAATDTQYF
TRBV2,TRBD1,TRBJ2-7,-,TGTGCCAGACGGACAGGGGGGGAGCAGTACTTC,CARRTGGEQYF
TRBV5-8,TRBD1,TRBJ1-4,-,TGTGCCAGCAGCTTCAGGGGGCGGAGTGAAAAACTGTTTTTT,CASSFRGRSEKLFF
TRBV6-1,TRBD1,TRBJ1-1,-,TGTGCCAGCAGTGAATTCGGACAGGGGTGGGCCGTAGCCACTGAAGCTTTCTTT,CASSEFGQGWAVATEAFF
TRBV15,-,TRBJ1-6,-,TGTGCCACCAGCAGTAGAACCGGTAATTCACCCCTCCACTTT,CATSSRTGNSPLHF
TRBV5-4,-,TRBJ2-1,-,TGTGCCAGCAGCTTGGACCCTAGCAGCTCCTACAATGAGCAGTTCTTC,CASSLDPSSSYNEQFF
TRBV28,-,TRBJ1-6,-,TGTGCCAGCAGCTCGGACAGCTTGGAGCATTCACCCCTCCACTTT,CASSSDSLEHSPLHF
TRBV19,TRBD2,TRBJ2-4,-,TGTGCCAGTAGTAGTAGCGGGAAGTTTGTAGTCAAAAACATTCAGTACTTC,CASSSSGKFVVKNIQYF
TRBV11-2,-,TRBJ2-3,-,TGTGCCAGCAGCTACCGACAGGAAAGCACAGATACGCAGTATTTT,CASSYRQESTDTQYF
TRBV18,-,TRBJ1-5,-,TGTGCCAGCTCACTGACAGAAAACAATCAGCCCCAGCATTTT,CASSLTENNQPQHF
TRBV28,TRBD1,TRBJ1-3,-,TGTGCCAGCACCGAGGGGACAGTGCCAAGTGGAAACACCATATATTTT,CASTEGTVPSGNTIYF